A selection of T cell receptor beta chains follows, all from one sample in a study of somatic mutations in cytotoxic T cells in rheumatoid arthritis. TCRdb's copy holds only in-frame clones and misses some; the assay was immunoSEQ multiplex PCR. The data show under 20,000 clones, more than 60% seen once. Source material: CD8+ T cells sorted from blood. Receptors were obtained from an adult with rheumatoid arthritis. CDR3s include the opening cysteine and the closing phenylalanine or tryptophan. Each record gives: clone size, D gene, J gene, V gene, CDR3 protein, CDR3 DNA. D genes are given only for firm matches. Some rows mark clone size as missing; the rest say once, few, many or name a class of expanded clone.

clone size: -
D gene: TRBD1
J gene: TRBJ2-3
V gene: TRBV7-9
CDR3 protein: CASSSSLQGISTDTQYF
CDR3 DNA: TGTGCCAGCAGCTCCAGCCTACAGGGGATAAGCACAGATACGCAGTATTTT

clone size: few
D gene: -
J gene: TRBJ2-7
V gene: TRBV5-6
CDR3 protein: CASSLDRDEQYF
CDR3 DNA: TGTGCCAGCAGCTTGGATAGGGACGAGCAGTACTTC

clone size: -
D gene: TRBD2
J gene: TRBJ2-7
V gene: TRBV27
CDR3 protein: CASSLMGLREQYF
CDR3 DNA: TGTGCCAGCAGTTTAATGGGACTACGCGAGCAGTACTTC

clone size: -
D gene: -
J gene: TRBJ1-1
V gene: TRBV6-6
CDR3 protein: CASSWQTVNTEAFF
CDR3 DNA: TGTGCCAGCAGTTGGCAGACAGTGAACACTGAAGCTTTCTTT

clone size: -
D gene: -
J gene: TRBJ1-2
V gene: TRBV4-1
CDR3 protein: CASSQVGTGGNYGYTF
CDR3 DNA: TGCGCCAGCAGCCAAGTCGGCACCGGGGGGAACTATGGCTACACCTTC

clone size: few
D gene: -
J gene: TRBJ1-1
V gene: TRBV5-6
CDR3 protein: CASSFGDTEAFF
CDR3 DNA: TGTGCCAGCAGCTTTGGGGACACTGAAGCTTTCTTT

clone size: -
D gene: -
J gene: TRBJ1-2
V gene: TRBV6-5
CDR3 protein: CASSYSLDSSGYTF
CDR3 DNA: TGTGCCAGCAGTTACTCGTTGGATAGCAGTGGCTACACCTTC

clone size: few
D gene: -
J gene: TRBJ2-1
V gene: TRBV7-9
CDR3 protein: CASSLVEAGAMPFF
CDR3 DNA: TGTGCCAGCAGCTTAGTAGAGGCGGGGGCCATGCCGTTCTTC

clone size: -
D gene: -
J gene: TRBJ2-1
V gene: TRBV7-9
CDR3 protein: CASSYRDGTYNEQFF
CDR3 DNA: TGTGCCAGCAGCTACCGGGACGGTACCTACAATGAGCAGTTCTTC

clone size: -
D gene: TRBD1
J gene: TRBJ2-7
V gene: TRBV10-1
CDR3 protein: CASSEQGAIYEQYF
CDR3 DNA: TGCGCCAGCAGTGAGCAGGGGGCTATTTACGAGCAGTACTTC

clone size: -
D gene: -
J gene: TRBJ2-2
V gene: TRBV4-1
CDR3 protein: CASRPTGPRAGELFF
CDR3 DNA: TGCGCCAGCAGACCGACCGGGCCTAGAGCCGGGGAGCTGTTTTTT

clone size: -
D gene: -
J gene: TRBJ2-2
V gene: TRBV5-1
CDR3 protein: CASSLAGRTNTGELFF
CDR3 DNA: TGCGCCAGCAGCTTGGCGGGACGGACGAACACCGGGGAGCTGTTTTTT

clone size: once
D gene: TRBD2
J gene: TRBJ2-3
V gene: TRBV5-1
CDR3 protein: CASSTLSGGATDTQYF
CDR3 DNA: TGCGCCAGCAGCACCCTTAGCGGGGGGGCCACAGATACGCAGTATTTT

clone size: -
D gene: TRBD1
J gene: TRBJ2-5
V gene: TRBV4-2
CDR3 protein: CASSHPGGGQTQYF
CDR3 DNA: TGTGCCAGCAGCCACCCAGGGGGCGGGCAGACCCAGTACTTC

clone size: -
D gene: -
J gene: TRBJ2-4
V gene: TRBV10-1
CDR3 protein: CASSEGMEVSIQYF
CDR3 DNA: TGCGCCAGCAGTGAGGGCATGGAAGTTAGCATTCAGTACTTC

clone size: -
D gene: TRBD1
J gene: TRBJ1-5
V gene: TRBV2
CDR3 protein: CATTSVDRENQPQHF
CDR3 DNA: TGTGCCACAACCTCGGTTGACAGGGAAAATCAGCCCCAGCATTTT

clone size: -
D gene: -
J gene: TRBJ1-1
V gene: TRBV5-6
CDR3 protein: CASSLLYGGQFPKEAFF
CDR3 DNA: TGTGCCAGCAGCTTACTTTATGGAGGGCAATTTCCGAAAGAAGCTTTCTTT

clone size: few
D gene: -
J gene: TRBJ1-2
V gene: TRBV4-2
CDR3 protein: CASSQDYGYTF
CDR3 DNA: TGTGCCAGCAGCCAAGACTATGGCTACACCTTC

clone size: -
D gene: TRBD2
J gene: TRBJ2-5
V gene: TRBV10-3
CDR3 protein: CAIRPSGGRQETQYF
CDR3 DNA: TGTGCCATCAGACCTAGCGGGGGGCGCCAAGAGACCCAGTACTTC

clone size: -
D gene: -
J gene: TRBJ2-1
V gene: TRBV6-5
CDR3 protein: CASSYPGPYEQFF
CDR3 DNA: TGTGCCAGCAGTTACCCGGGTCCCTATGAGCAGTTCTTC

clone size: -
D gene: -
J gene: TRBJ2-7
V gene: TRBV19
CDR3 protein: CASTLTGRADEQYF
CDR3 DNA: TGTGCCAGTACCCTCACCGGGCGGGCCGATGAGCAGTACTTC

clone size: -
D gene: TRBD1
J gene: TRBJ1-1
V gene: TRBV5-6
CDR3 protein: CASSLTGQGYTEAFF
CDR3 DNA: TGTGCCAGCAGCCTTACCGGACAGGGCTACACTGAAGCTTTCTTT

clone size: -
D gene: -
J gene: TRBJ2-1
V gene: TRBV11-3
CDR3 protein: CASSPRETSSYNEQFF
CDR3 DNA: TGTGCCAGCAGCCCACGGGAGACTAGCTCCTACAATGAGCAGTTCTTC

clone size: -
D gene: -
J gene: TRBJ1-2
V gene: TRBV6-5
CDR3 protein: CASSLGRSSMNYGYTF
CDR3 DNA: TGTGCCAGCAGTTTAGGTAGGTCGAGCATGAACTATGGCTACACCTTC

clone size: -
D gene: -
J gene: TRBJ2-5
V gene: TRBV6-6
CDR3 protein: CASSRQLVAQETQYF
CDR3 DNA: TGTGCCAGCAGTCGTCAACTGGTAGCTCAAGAGACCCAGTACTTC

clone size: -
D gene: -
J gene: TRBJ2-7
V gene: TRBV29-1
CDR3 protein: CSVHAGQSYEQYF
CDR3 DNA: TGCAGCGTTCATGCGGGACAGTCCTACGAGCAGTACTTC

clone size: -
D gene: -
J gene: TRBJ1-2
V gene: TRBV27
CDR3 protein: CASSLTGLRYGYTF
CDR3 DNA: TGTGCCAGCAGTTTAACGGGGCTGCGCTATGGCTACACCTTC

clone size: -
D gene: -
J gene: TRBJ2-1
V gene: TRBV2
CDR3 protein: CATEGGGEQFF
CDR3 DNA: TGTGCCACCGAGGGCGGCGGTGAGCAGTTCTTC